The 32 T cell receptor beta chains given below trace back to one sample, sequenced in a study of monozygotic twins with inflammatory bowel disease. TCRdb reanalyzed the 5' RACE reads and collapses them to one entry per CDR3 protein, without DNA. The sample's table shows a few hundred thousand distinct CDR3 sequences. Material: blood. Receptors originate from a human donor with ulcerative colitis or Crohn's disease, or a healthy co-twin of an affected twin (not recorded which).

The chain has TRBV5-1 and TRBJ2-2. CDR3 size: 15 residues. Germline CDR1 and CDR2: SGHRS and YFSETQ. CDR3 region: CASSFGQSDTGELFF.

J is TRBJ2-7 and V is TRBV13; the TRBD1 assignment by TCRdb is unverifiable without DNA. The germline V gene encodes CDR1 PRHDT and CDR2 FYEKMQ (reference sequence). The CDR3 runs to 13 residues. The CDR3 reads CASSHGGDYEQYF.

The rearrangement links TRBV12-3 or TRBV12-4 to TRBJ2-7. The CDR3 spans 15 residues. The CDR3 here is CASSLAQRVWYEQYF.

V is TRBV19 and J is TRBJ2-4; the TCRdb D gene call, TRBD1, has no DNA to confirm it. The germline CDR1 and CDR2 sequences are LNHDA and SQIVND (reference sequence). The CDR3 length is 14 residues. CDR3 region: CASIPGGGPGIQYF.

The V gene is TRBV7-6, the J gene TRBJ1-3; TCRdb's D gene call, TRBD1, goes unchecked for lack of DNA. The CDR3 is 15 amino acids. CDR1 and CDR2 (germline): SGHVS, FNYEAQ. The chain's CDR3 is CASSLNREYGNTIYF.

The chain couples TRBV7-9 to TRBJ2-7; with no DNA, the TCRdb D assignment of TRBD1 cannot be verified. Germline CDR1 SEHNR, CDR2 FQNEAQ (reference sequence). The length of the CDR3 is 16 residues. CDR3 sequence: CASSARQGATTYEQYF. Together with reference TRBV7-9 and TRBJ2-7, the CDR3 gives the full variable domain: DTGVSQNPRHKITKRGQNVTFRCDPISEHNRLYWYRQTLGQGPEFLTYFQNEAQLEKSRLLSDRFSAERPKGSFSTLEIQRTEQGDSAMYLCASSARQGATTYEQYFGPGTRLTVT.

V is TRBV10-3 and J is TRBJ2-7; TCRdb picks TRBD1, but there is no DNA to check that call. The germline gives CDR1 ENHRY, CDR2 SYGVKD. The CDR3 spans 13 residues. CDR3: CAISESTGDEQYF.

This chain uses TRBV7-2 with TRBJ2-7; the D call of TRBD2 rests on TCRdb alone, since no DNA is present to check it. This CDR3 is 15 amino acids long. Germline V gene sequence: CDR1 SGHTA, CDR2 FQGNSA. The CDR3 protein is CASSLDPATSYEQYF.

The chain has TRBV10-2 and TRBJ1-3. The CDR3 is 14 residues long. Germline-derived CDR1 and CDR2 are WSHSY and SAAADI. Here the CDR3 reads CASRQLEGWDTIYF.

V usage is TRBV4-3 and J usage is TRBJ2-2; the D call from TCRdb, TRBD2, cannot be confirmed without DNA. The CDR3 sequence is 14 residues long. Looked up from germline, CDR1 is LGHNA and CDR2 is YSLEER. This chain's CDR3 is CASSHRQSHGELFF.

The rearrangement links TRBV12-3 or TRBV12-4 to TRBJ1-1; TCRdb's D gene call, TRBD1, goes unchecked for lack of DNA. The CDR3 length is 13 residues. The CDR3 here is CASSLKQTSPPFF.

The chain is built from TRBV7-3 and TRBJ2-1; TCRdb returns TRBD2, unconfirmable since there is no DNA. Germline CDR1 reads SGHTA; CDR2 reads FQGTGA. The CDR3 spans 17 residues. This CDR3 reads CASSPNGLAISYNEQFF. Together with reference TRBV7-3 and TRBJ2-1, the CDR3 gives the full variable domain: GAGVSQTPSNKVTEKGKYVELRCDPISGHTALYWYRQSLGQGPEFLIYFQGTGAADDSGLPNDRFFAVRPEGSVSTLKIQRTERGDSAVYLCASSPNGLAISYNEQFFGPGTRLTVL.

V usage is TRBV18 and J usage is TRBJ2-5. This CDR3 spans 13 amino acids. Germline CDR1 is KGHSH and CDR2 is LQKENI. The CDR3: CASSPVGQETQYF.

The chain is built from TRBV5-1 and TRBJ1-2; as DNA is missing, the TRBD1 call by TCRdb cannot be tested. Germline V gene sequence: CDR1 SGHRS, CDR2 YFSETQ. The CDR3 extends over 17 amino acids. The CDR3 spells CASSGGDSRQEYYGYTF. Filled out from reference TRBV5-1 and TRBJ1-2, the complete variable domain reads KAGVTQTPRYLIKTRGQQVTLSCSPISGHRSVSWYQQTPGQGLQFLFEYFSETQRNKGNFPGRFSGRQFSNSRSEMNVSTLELGDSALYLCASSGGDSRQEYYGYTFGSGTRLTVV.

V usage is TRBV15 and J usage is TRBJ1-4. Per the germline V gene, CDR1 is LNHNV and CDR2 is YYDKDF (reference sequence). The CDR3 consists of 20 residues. The CDR3: CATSSPTLPRYTEDLEKLFF. Full variable domain (outside the CDR3, taken from reference TRBV15 and TRBJ1-4): DAMVIQNPRYQVTQFGKPVTLSCSQTLNHNVMYWYQQKSSQAPKLLFHYYDKDFNNEADTPDNFQSRRPNTSFCFLDIRSPGLGDTAMYLCATSSPTLPRYTEDLEKLFFGSGTQLSVL.

The chain carries TRBV19 and TRBJ1-5; the D call from TCRdb, TRBD1, cannot be confirmed without DNA. The CDR3 is 14 amino acids. In germline, CDR1 is LNHDA, CDR2 SQIVND (reference sequence). CDR3: CASSIWGYNQPQHF.

The CDR3 here is CASSPGGRNIQYF. The chain is built from TRBV6-2 or TRBV6-3 and TRBJ2-4; TCRdb designates TRBD1, a call that cannot be tested without DNA. Germline V gives CDR1 MNHEY, CDR2 SVGEGT. The CDR3 sequence is 13 residues long.

This rearrangement joins TRBV27 to TRBJ1-1. This CDR3 has 13 residues. The V gene's germline CDR1 is MNHEY and CDR2 SMNVEV (reference sequence). The CDR3 sequence: CASRVGKNTEAFF.

The J gene is TRBJ2-5, the V gene TRBV7-3; TCRdb calls TRBD1, which cannot be checked without DNA. The CDR3 sequence is 16 residues long. Germline V gene data show CDR1 as SGHTA and CDR2 as FQGTGA. The CDR3 is CASSPSGRGRGETQYF.

J is TRBJ2-1 and V is TRBV7-9; TCRdb's D gene call, TRBD1, goes unchecked for lack of DNA. There are 13 residues in the CDR3. Germline CDR1 SEHNR, CDR2 FQNEAQ (reference sequence). The CDR3 loop reads CASSSRGVGEQFF.

The chain is built from TRBV7-2 and TRBJ1-6. This CDR3 is 14 amino acids long. The germline V gene has CDR1 SGHTA and CDR2 FQGNSA. The CDR3: CASSPDLGDSPLHF.

The gene calls are TRBV7-2 and TRBJ1-5. CDR3 length: 13 residues. The germline V gene encodes CDR1 SGHTA and CDR2 FQGNSA. CDR3 sequence: CASSLDGYQPQHF.

The CDR3 protein is CAISVTSFYEQYF. The rearrangement links TRBV10-3 to TRBJ2-7; absent DNA, TCRdb's TRBD2 call cannot be checked. CDR3 length: 13 amino acids. CDR1 and CDR2 from the germline V gene are ENHRY and SYGVKD.

The chain recombines TRBV7-2 with TRBJ2-5; TCRdb selects TRBD1, and the lack of DNA leaves this call unchecked. Germline loops: CDR1 SGHTA, CDR2 FQGNSA. The CDR3 sequence is 13 residues long. The CDR3 loop is CASSSDRGETQYF.

The CDR3 protein is CASSLVGGQRSTDTQYF. The chain is built from TRBV7-6 and TRBJ2-3; the TRBD1 assignment by TCRdb is unverifiable without DNA. CDR1 and CDR2 from the germline V gene are SGHVS and FNYEAQ. The CDR3 has 17 residues.

The CDR3 loop reads CASSKIREQYF. This chain uses TRBV6-2 or TRBV6-3 with TRBJ2-7. This CDR3 has 11 residues. From germline, CDR1 is MNHEY and CDR2 SVGEGT.

The chain carries TRBV20-1 and TRBJ2-2; there is no DNA to check the TCRdb D call of TRBD2. There are 14 residues in the CDR3. The V gene's germline CDR1 is DFQATT and CDR2 SNEGSKA (reference sequence). The CDR3 loop reads CSASVAGGLGELFF.

This sequence joins TRBV27 and TRBJ2-7; the TCRdb D gene call, TRBD1, has no DNA to confirm it. Germline V gene sequence: CDR1 MNHEY, CDR2 SMNVEV (reference sequence). The CDR3 extends over 13 amino acids. CDR3 sequence: CASSRSGAYEQYF.

This sequence joins TRBV6-5 and TRBJ2-5; with no DNA, the TCRdb D assignment of TRBD2 cannot be verified. CDR1 is MNHEY and CDR2 is SVGAGI in the germline V gene. The CDR3 runs 13 residues. The CDR3 region is CASRRTFQETQYF.

V and J are TRBV5-1 and TRBJ1-2. Germline CDR1 is SGHRS and CDR2 is YFSETQ. The length of the CDR3 is 16 residues. CDR3 sequence reads: CASSLMSASGLYGYTF.

The genes are TRBV18 and TRBJ2-5; TCRdb's assignment of TRBD2 cannot be checked, as there is no DNA. The CDR3 contains 16 residues. Per the germline V gene, CDR1 is KGHSH and CDR2 is LQKENI. CDR3 sequence reads: CASSPRLATAGETQYF.

This chain links TRBV7-2 with TRBJ1-4. Germline V gene sequence: CDR1 SGHTA, CDR2 FQGNSA. This CDR3 comprises 14 residues. The CDR3 protein is CASSLGLANEKLFF.